A single sample is the source of the 31 T cell receptor beta chains below, sequenced in a study of PD-1 blockade in classical Hodgkin lymphoma. Generated by immunoSEQ multiplex PCR, the TCRdb table keeps only in-frame clones and is missing some. There are 50,000 or so clones in the sample; just under 75% occur only once, and approximately 16% lies in the top ten. Every patient was affected by relapse after autologous stem cell transplantation, while exposure to brentuximab vedotin was not uniform. Sequencing was performed on peripheral blood mononuclear cells (PBMCs), taken before the second cycle of nivolumab. These receptors were collected from a human donor with classical Hodgkin lymphoma.

V gene TRBV11-3 combines with J gene TRBJ1-1; the D is unclear. The CDR3 runs to 14 residues. With 2 bases removed from V and 2 bases from J, the gap between germline ends came to 9 bases. The germline gives CDR1 SGHNT, CDR2 YENEEA. Written as DNA, the CDR3 is TGTGCCAGCAGCTTATCCCTCTCCAACACTGAAGCTTTCTTT. Translated, it gives CASSLSLSNTEAFF. Supplemented by reference TRBV11-3 and TRBJ1-1, the full variable domain reads EAGVVQSPRYKIIEKKQPVAFWCNPISGHNTLYWYLQNLGQGPELLIRYENEEAVDDSQLPKDRFSAERLKGVDSTLKIQPAELGDSAVYLCASSLSLSNTEAFFGQGTRLTVV.

In DNA, the CDR3 is TGTGCCAGTAGTATTATCTCCACCTACAATGAGCAGTTCTTC. The encoded protein is CASSIISTYNEQFF. The V call is TRBV19, the J call TRBJ2-1; D not certain. CDR3 length: 14 residues. CDR1 and CDR2 from the germline V gene are LNHDA and SQIVND (reference sequence). V was shortened by 3 bases and J by 2 bases, with 8 bases between the two germline ends.

The chain uses TRBV7-6 and TRBJ1-4; 7 bases agree with TRBD1. Germline loops: CDR1 SGHVS, CDR2 FNYEAQ. The J segment lost 4 bases and the V segment lost 4 bases, leaving 6 bases of the junction unmatched. This CDR3 contains 15 residues. The CDR3 region is CASSSDRAVNEKLFF. The CDR3 DNA reads TGTGCCAGCAGCTCCGACAGGGCGGTTAATGAAAAACTGTTTTTT.

The rearrangement joins TRBV27 to TRBJ1-2; D is unclear. In germline, CDR1 is MNHEY, CDR2 SMNVEV (reference sequence). V was shortened by 2 bases and J by 7 bases, with 14 bases between the two germline ends. There are 14 residues in the CDR3. Here the CDR3 DNA reads TGTGCCAGCAGTTTAACTCGGACGTTAGGTGGCTACACCTTC. This translates into CASSLTRTLGGYTF.

The rearrangement links TRBV14 to TRBJ1-5; no reliable D call. Germline V gene sequence: CDR1 SGHDN, CDR2 FVKESK. V gave up 2 bases and J gave up 7 bases, with 15 bases separating them. This CDR3 spans 15 amino acids. The CDR3 sequence: CASSQSSGVNQPQHF. CDR3 bases: TGTGCCAGCAGCCAATCCTCCGGGGTCAACCAGCCCCAGCATTTT.

V and J are TRBV6-5 and TRBJ2-3; D gene uncertain. Germline CDR1 MNHEY, CDR2 SVGAGI. V dropped 6 bases and J dropped 4 bases, with 14 bases sitting between them. CDR3 size: 14 residues. The CDR3 DNA sequence: TGTGCCAGCAGCCCCGAAGAGACGGCAGATACGCAGTATTTT. Its protein is CASSPEETADTQYF.

The rearrangement links TRBV30 to TRBJ1-2; TRBD1 aligns across 7 bases. The CDR3 totals 14 residues. Germline CDR1 is GTSNPN and CDR2 is SVGIG (reference sequence). V trimming: 0 bases; J trimming: 2 bases; junction bases outside the gene matches: 3. The DNA for the CDR3 is TGTGCCTGGAGTGTGACAGGGAAGAACTATGGCTACACCTTC. This codes for CAWSVTGKNYGYTF.

This clone came up a few times. This rearrangement joins TRBV6-5 to TRBJ1-2, with D perhaps matching TRBD1 (6 bases). CDR3 length: 13 amino acids. Germline V CDR1 and CDR2: MNHEY, SVGAGI. Trimming took 4 bases from V and 4 from J, leaving 10 bases between them. The CDR3 loop is CASSSQGPYGYTF. CDR3 in DNA: TGTGCCAGCAGTTCACAGGGTCCCTATGGCTACACCTTC.

The J gene is TRBJ2-7, the V gene TRBV30; TRBD1 matches 7 bases. This CDR3 comprises 14 residues. Germline V CDR1 and CDR2: GTSNPN, SVGIG (reference sequence). After removal of 0 bases from V and 7 bases from J, the junction contained 9 bases not matched to a gene. The CDR3, as DNA: TGTGCCTGGAGTGTTACTACAGGGGTAGGGGAGCAGTACTTC. Protein: CAWSVTTGVGEQYF.

CDR3 DNA sequence: TGTGCCAGCAGCTTGGGACCCGAATACGAGCAGTACTTC. It codes for CASSLGPEYEQYF. The J gene is TRBJ2-7, the V gene TRBV5-8; D unclear. With 0 bases removed from V and 4 bases from J, the gap between germline ends came to 8 bases. In germline, CDR1 is SGHTS, CDR2 YDEGEE. The CDR3 covers 13 residues.

This chain uses TRBV9 with TRBJ1-2, with D hard to call. The CDR3 is 15 amino acids. V lost 0 bases to trimming and J lost 4 bases, with 13 bases between them. Germline V gene data show CDR1 as SGDLS and CDR2 as YYNGEE. Here the CDR3 DNA reads TGTGCCAGCAGCGTAGATTGGGAAGAGGGCTATGGCTACACCTTC. It specifies CASSVDWEEGYGYTF.

CDR3: CASSLGDTGELFF. DNA for the CDR3: TGTGCCAGCAGCTTAGGGGATACCGGGGAGCTGTTTTTT. V gene TRBV7-3 combines with J gene TRBJ2-2; D is ambiguous. The CDR3 totals 13 residues. The V and J ends lost 2 bases and 5 bases respectively, with 6 bases between them. CDR1 and CDR2 (germline): SGHTA, FQGTGA.

V gene TRBV27 combines with J gene TRBJ2-7; possibly TRBD1 for D (7 bases). CDR1 is MNHEY and CDR2 is SMNVEV in the germline V gene (reference sequence). CDR3 length: 15 residues. The V end was cut by 4 bases, the J end by 4 bases, with 17 bases between. DNA for the CDR3: TGTGCCAGCAGTTGGGACAGAGTAGGACTATACGAGCAGTACTTC. Translated, it gives CASSWDRVGLYEQYF.

V usage is TRBV5-1 and J usage is TRBJ2-7, with TRBD2 as a possible D gene (6 bases). V lost 0 bases to trimming and J lost 4 bases, with 14 bases between them. Germline CDR1 SGHRS, CDR2 YFSETQ. CDR3 length: 15 amino acids. The CDR3 sequence is CASSLGVAVTYEQYF. The DNA of the CDR3 is TGCGCCAGCAGCTTGGGGGTAGCGGTGACGTACGAGCAGTACTTC. The full variable domain, rest sourced from reference TRBV5-1 and TRBJ2-7, is KAGVTQTPRYLIKTRGQQVTLSCSPISGHRSVSWYQQTPGQGLQFLFEYFSETQRNKGNFPGRFSGRQFSNSRSEMNVSTLELGDSALYLCASSLGVAVTYEQYFGPGTRLTVT.

V and J are TRBV28 and TRBJ1-2; TRBD1 matches 12 bases. The CDR3 loop spans 17 amino acids. Germline CDR1 reads MDHEN; CDR2 reads SYDVKM. Losses at the gene ends were 7 bases for V and 4 bases for J; bases not matched to a gene: 13. CDR3 in amino acids: CASTTYRDRGRVYGYTF. The CDR3 DNA sequence: TGTGCCAGCACCACCTACCGGGACAGGGGGCGGGTCTATGGCTACACCTTC.

This clone was observed once. The CDR3 is CASSYYRTLENTEAFF. The CDR3 DNA follows: TGTGCCAGCAGTTATTACAGGACTCTGGAGAACACTGAAGCTTTCTTT. The chain combines TRBV6-5 with TRBJ1-1, with D perhaps TRBD1 (5 bases). Germline V gene data show CDR1 as MNHEY and CDR2 as SVGAGI. V lost 3 bases and J lost 1, with 15 bases in between. The length of the CDR3 is 16 residues.

V usage is TRBV6-6 and J usage is TRBJ2-7; the D call may be TRBD1 or TRBD2 (5 bases each). CDR3 length: 14 amino acids. Germline loops: CDR1 MNHNY, CDR2 SVGAGI (reference sequence). V dropped 1 base and J dropped 0 bases, with 7 bases sitting between them. The CDR3 loop is CASSYWGNSYEQYF. The CDR3 DNA reads as TGTGCCAGCAGTTACTGGGGGAACTCCTACGAGCAGTACTTC.

For the CDR3, the DNA is TGTGCCAGCAGTTACTCGAAAAGGACAGTTAGGGAGCTGTTTTTT. This sequence encodes CASSYSKRTVRELFF. The rearrangement links TRBV6-5 to TRBJ2-2, with D tentatively TRBD1 (6 bases). V lost 0 bases and J 9 bases, leaving 14 bases between the germline ends. The CDR3 loop spans 15 amino acids. Germline V gene data show CDR1 as MNHEY and CDR2 as SVGAGI.

This clone was observed a few times. CDR3 region: CASSPGTGSANQPQHF. The CDR3 DNA reads as TGTGCCAGCTCACCCGGGACAGGGTCTGCTAATCAGCCCCAGCATTTT. The rearrangement joins TRBV18 to TRBJ1-5; 9 bases are shared with TRBD1. V lost 3 bases and J lost 4; bases outside the gene matches: 7. The length of the CDR3 is 16 residues. Germline V gene lookup returns CDR1 KGHSH and CDR2 LQKENI.

The chain joins TRBV18 to TRBJ1-3, with D perhaps TRBD1 (5 bases). Between the trimmed V and J ends, which lost 0 bases and 2 bases, there was a span of 8 bases. This CDR3 is built from 15 residues. The germline CDR1 and CDR2 sequences are KGHSH and LQKENI. DNA of the CDR3: TGTGCCAGCTCACCACCGATGGGGGCTGGAAACACCATATATTTT. Protein product: CASSPPMGAGNTIYF. The full variable domain, its missing parts supplied by reference TRBV18 and TRBJ1-3, is NAGVMQNPRHLVRRRGQEARLRCSPMKGHSHVYWYRQLPEEGLKFMVYLQKENIIDESGMPKERFSAEFPKEGPSILRIQQVVRGDSAAYFCASSPPMGAGNTIYFGEGSWLTVV.

This sequence joins TRBV7-9 and TRBJ2-5; tentatively, D is TRBD1 or TRBD2 (6 bases each). V was cut by 3 bases and J by 5 bases, with 16 bases left in between. CDR3 size: 15 residues. Germline-derived CDR1 and CDR2 are SEHNR and FQNEAQ (reference sequence). CDR3 bases: TGTGCCAGCAGCTTCTGGGGGGCAGATGGGGAGACCCAGTACTTC. Encoded protein: CASSFWGADGETQYF.

The rearrangement joins TRBV2 to TRBJ2-7, with TRBD1 as a possible D gene (5 bases). The CDR3 spans 12 residues. With 5 bases removed from V and 6 bases from J, the gap between germline ends came to 11 bases. Germline lookup yields CDR1 SNHLY and CDR2 FYNNEI. The CDR3 sequence is CASSHQGSEQYF. CDR3 coding DNA: TGTGCCAGCAGTCACCAGGGATCCGAGCAGTACTTC.

This clone was seen more than once but under ten times. The CDR3 DNA reads as TGTGCCAGCAGCATACGGGACTCTTGGGGGACCGGGGAGCTGTTTTTT. Residues: CASSIRDSWGTGELFF. The gene calls are TRBV5-4 and TRBJ2-2, with D possibly matching TRBD2 (6 bases). V shed 4 bases and J shed 5 bases, with 18 bases lying between them. CDR3 length: 16 residues. The germline V gene encodes CDR1 SGHNT and CDR2 YYREEE (reference sequence). Supplemented by reference TRBV5-4 and TRBJ2-2, the full variable domain reads ETGVTQSPTHLIKTRGQQVTLRCSSQSGHNTVSWYQQALGQGPQFIFQYYREEENGRGNFPPRFSGLQFPNYSSELNVNALELDDSALYLCASSIRDSWGTGELFFGEGSRLTVL.

The CDR3 loop is CASSQDQGGLSYEQYF. For the CDR3, the DNA is TGCGCCAGCAGCCAAGATCAGGGAGGGCTCTCCTACGAGCAGTACTTC. This chain connects TRBV4-1 to TRBJ2-7; 7 nucleotides match TRBD2. Germline-derived CDR1 and CDR2 are MGHRA and YSYEKL. The CDR3 contains 16 residues. Trimming removed 0 bases from V and 0 bases from J; junction bases left unmatched: 5.

The gene calls are TRBV6-5 and TRBJ1-5, with D possibly TRBD1 on 6 matching bases. Looked up from germline, CDR1 is MNHEY and CDR2 is SVGAGI. Trimming took off 6 bases at V and 2 bases at J, with 11 bases between the two ends. The CDR3 has 14 residues. The CDR3 sequence: CASRIRGGNQPQHF. In nucleotides, the CDR3 is TGTGCCAGCAGGATCAGGGGAGGCAATCAGCCCCAGCATTTT.

This clone was counted a single time. The chain carries TRBV7-2 and TRBJ2-7; 7 positions match TRBD2. The length of the CDR3 is 15 residues. Germline-derived CDR1 and CDR2 are SGHTA and FQGNSA. After removal of 0 bases from V and 0 bases from J, the junction contained 2 bases not matched to a gene. The CDR3: CASSLAGGYSYEQYF. For the CDR3, the DNA is TGTGCCAGCAGCTTAGCGGGAGGGTACTCCTACGAGCAGTACTTC.

As to this clone: Additional DNA sequences in this sample encode the identical CDR3. The chain is built from TRBV7-9 and TRBJ1-1; no clear D. There are 13 residues in the CDR3. V was trimmed by 2 bases and J by 4 bases, leaving 8 bases between them. Germline V gene data show CDR1 as SEHNR and CDR2 as FQNEAQ (reference sequence). The CDR3 sequence: CASSLSGFTEAFF. CDR3 in DNA: TGTGCCAGCAGCTTATCGGGGTTCACTGAAGCTTTCTTT.

This clone has only one observation. The rearrangement links TRBV28 to TRBJ2-4, with D perhaps given as TRBD1 or TRBD2 (5 bases each). CDR1 and CDR2 (germline): MDHEN, SYDVKM. V lost 1 base to trimming and J lost 8 bases, with 9 bases between them. CDR3 length: 13 residues. The CDR3 region is CASSLSTADIQYF. Written as DNA, the CDR3 is TGTGCCAGCAGTTTATCGACAGCGGACATTCAGTACTTC.

J is TRBJ2-6 and V is TRBV28, with D tentatively TRBD1 (6 bases). V shed 5 bases and J shed 2 bases, with 16 bases lying between them. The CDR3 is made up of 17 amino acids. Germline CDR1 reads MDHEN; CDR2 reads SYDVKM. The CDR3 coding sequence is TGTGCCAGCAGTGAACAGGGTGTTCGTCCTGGGGCCAACGTCCTGACTTTC. This encodes CASSEQGVRPGANVLTF.

V usage is TRBV5-1 and J usage is TRBJ1-1, with 7 bases matching TRBD1. The ends lost 4 bases at V and 5 bases at J; junction bases unmatched: 5. Germline CDR1 and CDR2: SGHRS and YFSETQ. This CDR3 is 13 amino acids long. CDR3 nucleotides: TGCGCCAGCAGCCAACAGGGGAGTACTGAAGCTTTCTTT. Its translation: CASSQQGSTEAFF. The full variable domain, with the rest looked up from reference TRBV5-1 and TRBJ1-1, is KAGVTQTPRYLIKTRGQQVTLSCSPISGHRSVSWYQQTPGQGLQFLFEYFSETQRNKGNFPGRFSGRQFSNSRSEMNVSTLELGDSALYLCASSQQGSTEAFFGQGTRLTVV.

This clone was detected a few times. The CDR3 coding sequence is TGTGCCAGCAGTGATGAGGAGCCCCAGCATTTT. Protein: CASSDEEPQHF. The rearrangement links TRBV2 to TRBJ1-5; D unresolved. V lost 3 bases, J lost 8 bases, and 5 bases lay in between. The CDR3 loop spans 11 amino acids. CDR1 and CDR2 (germline): SNHLY, FYNNEI.